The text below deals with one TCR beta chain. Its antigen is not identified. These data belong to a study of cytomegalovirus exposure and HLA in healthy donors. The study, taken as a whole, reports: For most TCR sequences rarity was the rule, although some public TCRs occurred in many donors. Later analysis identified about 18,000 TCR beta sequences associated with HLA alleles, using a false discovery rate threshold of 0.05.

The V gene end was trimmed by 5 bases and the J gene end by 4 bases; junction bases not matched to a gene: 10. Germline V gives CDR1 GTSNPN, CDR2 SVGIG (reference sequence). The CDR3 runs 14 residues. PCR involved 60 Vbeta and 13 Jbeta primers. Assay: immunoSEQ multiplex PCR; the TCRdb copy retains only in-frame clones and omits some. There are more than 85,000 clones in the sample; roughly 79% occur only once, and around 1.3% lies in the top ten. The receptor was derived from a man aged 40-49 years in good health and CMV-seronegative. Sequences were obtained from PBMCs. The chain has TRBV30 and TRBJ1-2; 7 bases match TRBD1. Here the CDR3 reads CAWGSLDRVYGYTF. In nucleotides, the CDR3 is TGTGCCTGGGGATCCCTCGACAGGGTCTATGGCTACACCTTC.